This TCR beta chain is drawn from a study of cytomegalovirus exposure and HLA in healthy donors. Study as a whole: Within an early data release were around 80 million unique TCRs drawn from HLA-typed donors.

Vbeta (60) and Jbeta (13) primers were used in the PCR. The data were produced by immunoSEQ multiplex PCR, yet TCRdb's version contains in-frame clones alone and is incomplete. The sample includes roughly 61,000 clones, 89% of them seen just once. The length of the CDR3 is 14 residues. V shed 5 bases and J 3 bases; nucleotides not matched to a gene: 6. Germline V gives CDR1 GTSNPN, CDR2 SVGIG (reference sequence). The source of this sequence is a young man in good health and CMV-seropositive. This chain connects TRBV30 to TRBJ2-1; 8 bases map to TRBD2. The sample taken for sequencing was PBMCs. CDR3 in DNA: TGTGCCTGGGAGCGGGGGAACTTCTACAATGAGCAGTTCTTC. Its protein is CAWERGNFYNEQFF.